This T cell receptor (beta chain) was documented in a study of T cells in Graves' hyperthyroidism and ophthalmopathy. Overall study context: Peripheral blood was acquired at first diagnosis, ahead of any therapy whatsoever. General study findings and limits: The blood repertoire included most of the expanded thyroid clonotypes above 0.001. Ophthalmopathy got predicted by the model a median about six months before its onset.

As for this clonotype: Its antigen is undetermined.

Trimming took 11 bases from V and 5 from J; bases not matched to a gene: 11. The CDR3 consists of 13 residues. CDR1 is SEHNR, CDR2 FQNEAQ, per germline (reference sequence). The source material, RNA transcripts, was used to amplify TCR beta CDR3 regions. First-round RT-PCR targeting the TCR CDR3 was performed with the HTBI primer set. MiXCR, run by TCRdb on the multiplex PCR reads, gives a single entry per CDR3 protein. The table has under 300,000 distinct CDR3 sequences, approximately 26% seen once. The rearrangement joins TRBV7-9 to TRBJ1-1; the match to TRBD1 covers 7 bases. The clonotype comes from a man in his forties with Graves' hyperthyroidism that later progressed to Graves' ophthalmopathy. The material sequenced was blood. The CDR3 DNA reads TGTGCCTCATCGAGAGGGGGCGTGACTGAAGCTTTCTTT. This translates into CASSRGGVTEAFF.